The next 26 T cell receptor beta chains were all read from a single sample in a study of identical twins. TCRdb called the 5' RACE reads again in MiXCR, with one record for every CDR3 protein. The sample consists of about 690,000 distinct CDR3 sequences, roughly 6% of them appearing once. Sequenced input: naive T cells sorted from blood. These receptors came from a man younger than 30 in good health.

This clonotype was seen many times. The V gene is TRBV29-1, the J gene TRBJ2-7; D is undetermined. The CDR3 runs 12 residues. From germline, CDR1 is SQVTM and CDR2 ANQGSEA. Deletions cut 7 bases from V and 5 bases from J, with 15 bases between. CDR3 nucleotides: TGCAGCGCGGTGATACCTCCTCACGAGCAGTACTTC. This translates into CSAVIPPHEQYF.

In its sample, this clonotype was seen a few times. The chain is built from TRBV10-3 and TRBJ2-5, with D possibly being TRBD2 (5 bases). V was trimmed by 6 bases and J by 5 bases, leaving 22 bases between them. The germline CDR1 and CDR2 sequences are ENHRY and SYGVKD. This CDR3 has 16 residues. CDR3 sequence reads: CAISPLEGWGEETQYF. The CDR3 coding sequence is TGTGCCATCAGCCCCCTCGAGGGTTGGGGTGAGGAGACCCAGTACTTC.

The sample holds a few counts of this clonotype. The V and J genes are TRBV7-9 and TRBJ1-3; unclear D gene. Trimming took off 4 bases at V and 5 bases at J, with 12 bases between the two ends. Germline V gives CDR1 SEHNR, CDR2 FQNEAQ (reference sequence). This CDR3 has 14 residues. For the CDR3, the DNA is TGTGCCAGCAGCTACTTGGACCGCAGAAACACCATATATTTT. Translated, it gives CASSYLDRRNTIYF.

V usage is TRBV30 and J usage is TRBJ1-5; tentative D call: TRBD1 (5 bases). The V end lost 5 bases, the J end lost 6 bases, and 14 bases lay between the germline ends. Germline assignment: CDR1 GTSNPN and CDR2 SVGIG (reference sequence). CDR3 length: 13 residues. CDR3 loop: CAWGPGPGQPQHF. CDR3 nucleotide sequence: TGTGCCTGGGGACCAGGGCCGGGTCAGCCCCAGCATTTT.

The sample holds many counts of this clonotype. The gene calls are TRBV29-1 and TRBJ1-5; the D is unclear. The CDR3 contains 13 residues. V was pared by 5 bases and J by 3 bases, with 11 bases between. Germline values: CDR1 SQVTM, CDR2 ANQGSEA. CDR3 loop: CSVRASSNQPQHF. The CDR3 region has the DNA TGCAGCGTTCGGGCCAGCTCCAATCAGCCCCAGCATTTT.

CDR3 sequence reads: CAWSGIVGYEQYV. The CDR3 nucleotides read TGTGCCTGGAGTGGAATCGTGGGCTACGAGCAGTACGTC. This chain links TRBV30 with TRBJ2-7; no definite D call. V was cut by 1 base and J by 3 bases, with 10 bases left in between. Germline assignment: CDR1 GTSNPN and CDR2 SVGIG (reference sequence). CDR3 length equals 13 residues.

This clonotype has ten or more counts. CDR3 sequence reads: CASSTWGRDSGANVLTF. The CDR3 DNA reads as TGCGCCAGCAGCACCTGGGGGAGGGACTCCGGGGCCAACGTCCTGACTTTC. V is TRBV5-1 and J is TRBJ2-6, with 7 bases identical to TRBD2. CDR3 length: 17 residues. V dropped 4 bases and J dropped 4; count of bases not matched to a gene: 11. Germline CDR1 SGHRS, CDR2 YFSETQ.

This clonotype was picked up many times. The rearrangement links TRBV20-1 to TRBJ2-1, with D maybe TRBD1 (6 bases). The CDR3 runs to 14 residues. In germline, CDR1 is DFQATT, CDR2 SNEGSKA (reference sequence). Trimming removed 1 base from V and 5 bases from J, with 12 bases in between. In nucleotides, the CDR3 is TGCAGTGCTAGAGCAGGGGCTGGTGACAATGAGCAGTTCTTC. Translating gives CSARAGAGDNEQFF.

CDR3 loop: CASSPRGGYHNEQFF. DNA for the CDR3: TGTGCCAGCAGTCCCCGGGGGGGGTATCACAATGAGCAGTTCTTC. The gene calls are TRBV12-3 or TRBV12-4 and TRBJ2-1, with 8 positions matching TRBD2. The trim removed 5 bases at V and 5 bases at J, leaving 8 bases unmatched. The CDR3 runs to 15 residues.

This clonotype was seen a few times. CDR3 in DNA: TGTGCCAGCAGCCACGGGGGCCCTGGAAACACCATATATTTT. As protein: CASSHGGPGNTIYF. The chain combines TRBV7-2 with TRBJ1-3; D possibly corresponds to TRBD1 (6 bases). Trimming pared 5 bases from V and 2 bases from J, leaving 10 bases between. This CDR3 has 14 residues. Germline CDR1 SGHTA, CDR2 FQGNSA.

The chain recombines TRBV5-1 with TRBJ2-2; D remains ambiguous. Germline CDR1 is SGHRS and CDR2 is YFSETQ. The CDR3 is 14 residues long. With 0 bases removed from V and 5 bases from J, the gap between germline ends came to 8 bases. In nucleotides, the CDR3 is TGCGCCAGCAGCTTGGAACTACCAACCGGGGAGCTGTTTTTT. It encodes CASSLELPTGELFF. The whole variable domain, filled in from reference TRBV5-1 and TRBJ2-2, reads KAGVTQTPRYLIKTRGQQVTLSCSPISGHRSVSWYQQTPGQGLQFLFEYFSETQRNKGNFPGRFSGRQFSNSRSEMNVSTLELGDSALYLCASSLELPTGELFFGEGSRLTVL.

The chain has TRBV15 and TRBJ2-1; D gene unclear. Germline CDR1 LNHNV, CDR2 YYDKDF (reference sequence). Trimming pared 6 bases from V and 0 bases from J, leaving 15 bases between. The CDR3 spans 16 residues. The CDR3 DNA is TGTGCCACCAGTGTGAGTGGTGAACTCTCCTACAATGAGCAGTTCTTC. It codes for CATSVSGELSYNEQFF.

This clonotype came up a few times. The V and J genes are TRBV5-5 and TRBJ1-5; TRBD1 might be the D (6 bases). Trimming took off 0 bases at V and 3 bases at J, with 13 bases between the two ends. Germline V gene sequence: CDR1 SGHKS, CDR2 YYEKEE (reference sequence). The CDR3 extends over 16 amino acids. The CDR3 region has the DNA TGTGCCAGCAGCTTGGTGGCAGGGGAATTCAATCAGCCCCAGCATTTT. This translates into CASSLVAGEFNQPQHF.

This clonotype has at least ten counts. The rearrangement joins TRBV11-2 to TRBJ2-3; 7 positions match TRBD1. J was trimmed by 1 base and V by 0 bases; bases with no gene match: 1. The CDR3 loop spans 15 amino acids. Germline V gives CDR1 SGHAT, CDR2 FQNNGV. Here the CDR3 reads CASSLERGRTDTQYF. The CDR3 DNA reads TGTGCCAGCAGCTTAGAGAGGGGGCGCACAGATACGCAGTATTTT.

A few counts support this clonotype. The CDR3 nucleotides read TGTGCCACCAGCCGCGCTGGCTCTGGGGCCAACGTCCTGACTTTC. Translation gives CATSRAGSGANVLTF. The chain links TRBV15 to TRBJ2-6; D not certain. The CDR3 totals 15 residues. The V end was cut by 5 bases, the J end by 0 bases, with 8 bases between. The germline V gene has CDR1 LNHNV and CDR2 YYDKDF (reference sequence).

This clonotype was picked up many times. The chain links TRBV7-6 to TRBJ2-1; D perhaps matches TRBD2 (6 bases). CDR1 and CDR2 from the germline V gene are SGHVS and FNYEAQ. The CDR3 totals 17 residues. Trimming took 1 base from V and 7 from J, leaving 20 bases between them. The CDR3 spells CASSLEVSGSGGNEQFF. In DNA form, the CDR3 reads TGTGCCAGCAGCTTAGAGGTGTCGGGTAGCGGCGGAAATGAGCAGTTCTTC. Supplemented by reference TRBV7-6 and TRBJ2-1, the full variable domain reads GAGVSQSPRYKVTKRGQDVALRCDPISGHVSLYWYRQALGQGPEFLTYFNYEAQQDKSGLPNDRFSAERPEGSISTLTIQRTEQRDSAMYRCASSLEVSGSGGNEQFFGPGTRLTVL.

V is TRBV28 and J is TRBJ2-7, with 10 bases lining up with TRBD1. Unmatched junction bases numbered 3, after V lost 5 bases and J lost 2 bases. The CDR3 is 14 amino acids. The V gene's germline CDR1 is MDHEN and CDR2 SYDVKM. In DNA form, the CDR3 reads TGTGCCAGCAGTGCCGGGACAGGGGCCTACGAGCAGTACTTC. It yields the protein CASSAGTGAYEQYF.

This clonotype was counted ten times or more. The chain couples TRBV18 to TRBJ2-5; TRBD2 is a possible D gene (6 bases). Germline CDR1 and CDR2: KGHSH and LQKENI. V lost 2 bases and J lost 3, with 19 bases in between. The CDR3 contains 17 residues. The CDR3, as DNA: TGTGCCAGCTCACCAGGGGCTAGCGCGAGCCCAAAAGAGACCCAGTACTTC. It specifies CASSPGASASPKETQYF.

In its sample, this clonotype was seen a few times. This chain joins TRBV5-6 and TRBJ2-1; TRBD2 aligns across 10 bases. The CDR3 totals 14 residues. CDR1 is SGHDT and CDR2 is YYEEEE in the germline V gene. After removal of 7 bases from V and 7 bases from J, the junction contained 8 bases not matched to a gene. The CDR3 reads CASGGEREGNEQFF. The CDR3 DNA is TGTGCCAGCGGAGGGGAGCGGGAGGGGAATGAGCAGTTCTTC.

This clonotype has at least ten counts. The V call is TRBV5-1, the J call TRBJ1-1; D gene unclear. The CDR3 sequence is 14 residues long. In germline, CDR1 is SGHRS, CDR2 YFSETQ. V was cut by 3 bases and J by 5 bases, with 14 bases left in between. In DNA, the CDR3 is TGCGCCAGCAGCTACCGACCCGAATCGACTGAAGCTTTCTTT. As protein: CASSYRPESTEAFF.

For this clonotype: Possible read error: a much larger clone is one base away. This chain connects TRBV5-1 to TRBJ2-5, with D perhaps matching TRBD1 (6 bases). Germline V gene data show CDR1 as SGHRS and CDR2 as YFSETQ. This CDR3 is built from 13 residues. CDR3 loop: CASSPGHQETQCF. For the CDR3, the DNA is TGCGCCAGCAGCCCGGGACACCAAGAGACCCAGTGCTTC.

This clonotype was seen at least ten times. The chain is built from TRBV5-6 and TRBJ2-1, with 9 bases matching TRBD2. Germline CDR1 SGHDT, CDR2 YYEEEE. The V segment lost 5 bases and the J segment 4 bases; nucleotides outside the gene matches: 10. The CDR3 runs 16 residues. Here the CDR3 DNA reads TGTGCCAGCAGTCGGAGTAGCGGGAGCCTTTACAATGAGCAGTTCTTC. This codes for CASSRSSGSLYNEQFF.

This clonotype was counted a few times. CDR3 in amino acids: CATSDFGSSRNEQFF. The CDR3 DNA reads as TGTGCCACCAGTGATTTTGGGTCTAGCCGCAATGAGCAGTTCTTC. This chain joins TRBV24-1 and TRBJ2-1; possible D gene TRBD2, 5 bases. The germline V gene has CDR1 KGHDR and CDR2 SFDVKD. The CDR3 spans 15 residues. Trimming stripped 1 base from V and 6 bases from J, with 12 bases between.

This clonotype was observed a handful of times. The rearrangement links TRBV5-5 to TRBJ1-6; D remains ambiguous. V lost 1 base and J lost 9, with 8 bases in between. Per the germline V gene, CDR1 is SGHKS and CDR2 is YYEKEE (reference sequence). The CDR3 covers 13 residues. In DNA, the CDR3 is TGTGCCAGCAGCTTGAGTGTTGGTTCACCCCTCCACTTT. Residues: CASSLSVGSPLHF.

This clonotype has just a few counts. CDR3 amino acids: CASSLFQGSYEQYF. CDR3 sequence (DNA): TGTGCCAGCAGTTTATTTCAGGGCTCCTACGAGCAGTACTTC. The chain recombines TRBV27 with TRBJ2-7; D is possibly TRBD1 (5 bases). Germline lookup yields CDR1 MNHEY and CDR2 SMNVEV (reference sequence). The CDR3 has 14 residues. V was shortened by 1 base and J by 0 bases, with 7 bases between the two germline ends.

V usage is TRBV7-8 and J usage is TRBJ2-3, with D unclear. The germline gives CDR1 SGHVS, CDR2 FQNEAQ. This CDR3 has 15 amino acids. V dropped 6 bases and J dropped 2 bases, with 15 bases sitting between them. The chain's CDR3 is CASRPTGADTDTQYF. The CDR3 DNA sequence: TGTGCCAGCAGGCCCACGGGCGCGGACACAGATACGCAGTATTTT.